These 28 T cell receptor beta chains were all obtained from the same sample, sequenced in a study of CD8+CD57+ T cells in acquired aplastic anemia. TCR beta VDJ combinations and CDR3 sequences were profiled from genomic DNA. MiXCR was run by TCRdb on the reads, yielding one entry per CDR3 protein. The sample contains 150,000 to 200,000 distinct CDR3 sequences, just under 65% of which appear only once. The sequencing input was sorted CD4+, CD8+, or CD8+CD57+ T cells (not recorded which) from PBMCs. These receptors were obtained from a human donor in good health.

This chain connects TRBV30 to TRBJ1-5, with unresolved D. CDR3 length equals 14 residues. The ends were cut back, 3 bases at V and 4 bases at J, with 13 bases in the middle. The germline V gene encodes CDR1 GTSNPN and CDR2 SVGIG (reference sequence). The CDR3 DNA reads as TGTGCCTGGAGCCTTTCTGGGAGGAATCAGCCCCAGCATTTT. It codes for CAWSLSGRNQPQHF.

V is TRBV19 and J is TRBJ1-5; no definite D call. The V gene's germline CDR1 is LNHDA and CDR2 SQIVND (reference sequence). CDR3 length: 15 residues. V was pared by 2 bases and J by 3 bases, with 11 bases between. The chain's CDR3 is CASSIIQATNQPQHF. The CDR3, as DNA: TGTGCCAGTAGTATAATCCAGGCGACCAATCAGCCCCAGCATTTT.

This clonotype was detected many times. The rearrangement links TRBV9 to TRBJ1-5; 10 nucleotides line up with TRBD1. There are 16 residues in the CDR3. V shed 4 bases and J 2 bases; nucleotides not matched to a gene: 6. The germline CDR1 and CDR2 sequences are SGDLS and YYNGEE. The CDR3, as DNA: TGTGCCAGCAGCCCTAGAGGACAGGGGGGCAATCAGCCCCAGCATTTT. The encoded protein is CASSPRGQGGNQPQHF.

There are many counts of this clonotype. The chain recombines TRBV10-3 with TRBJ2-1; 12 bases align to TRBD2. The V gene's germline CDR1 is ENHRY and CDR2 SYGVKD. The length of the CDR3 is 13 residues. The junction had 3 bases not matched to a gene; V was cut back by 10 bases and J by 5 bases. Written as DNA, the CDR3 is TGTGCCAGTGGACTAGCGGGAAACAATGAGCAGTTCTTC. Translating gives CASGLAGNNEQFF.

The sample holds many counts of this clonotype. V usage is TRBV11-3 and J usage is TRBJ2-7; D is possibly TRBD1 (5 bases). This CDR3 is 13 amino acids long. Trimming took 1 base from V and 5 from J, leaving 9 bases between them. Germline-derived CDR1 and CDR2 are SGHNT and YENEEA. In DNA form, the CDR3 reads TGTGCCAGCAGCTTAGCCGCAGGGCACGAGCAGTACTTC. This codes for CASSLAAGHEQYF.

This chain connects TRBV7-9 to TRBJ2-3; TRBD1 is a possible D gene (5 bases). Between the trimmed V and J ends, which lost 9 bases and 0 bases, there was a span of 13 bases. Germline V gene sequence: CDR1 SEHNR, CDR2 FQNEAQ (reference sequence). The CDR3 contains 14 residues. The CDR3 sequence is CASQGALSTDTQYF. DNA of the CDR3: TGTGCCAGTCAAGGGGCACTGAGCACAGATACGCAGTATTTT.

This clonotype came up many times. V and J are TRBV20-1 and TRBJ2-1; D unclear. The germline V gene has CDR1 DFQATT and CDR2 SNEGSKA (reference sequence). The CDR3 has 18 residues. The V end was cut by 5 bases, the J end by 5 bases, with 28 bases between. This CDR3 reads CSAVVSLSALFSHNEQFF. The CDR3 nucleotides read TGCAGTGCTGTTGTGTCTCTGTCGGCACTTTTTTCCCACAATGAGCAGTTCTTC.

This clonotype was counted a few times. The chain carries TRBV5-1 and TRBJ2-7, with 13 bases matching TRBD2. This CDR3 is built from 14 residues. Looked up from germline, CDR1 is SGHRS and CDR2 is YFSETQ. The V gene end was trimmed by 5 bases and the J gene end by 4 bases; junction bases not matched to a gene: 3. CDR3 amino acids: CASRLAGGFYEQYF. The CDR3 DNA reads as TGCGCCAGCAGACTAGCGGGAGGGTTTTACGAGCAGTACTTC.

This chain uses TRBV7-9 with TRBJ1-6; D is unclear. The length of the CDR3 is 13 residues. CDR1 and CDR2 (germline): SEHNR, FQNEAQ (reference sequence). Trimming pared 4 bases from V and 8 bases from J, leaving 9 bases between. CDR3 amino acids: CASSYLSDSPLHF. The CDR3 coding sequence is TGTGCCAGCAGCTACCTAAGTGATTCACCCCTCCACTTT.

The V and J genes are TRBV9 and TRBJ1-3; D gene uncertain. The germline gives CDR1 SGDLS, CDR2 YYNGEE. The CDR3 covers 16 residues. The V end lost 1 base, the J end lost 2 bases, and 13 bases lay between the germline ends. CDR3: CASSVWPKLAGNTIYF. The DNA for the CDR3 is TGTGCCAGCAGCGTATGGCCTAAGTTGGCTGGAAACACCATATATTTT.

The CDR3 DNA reads as TGTGCCACCAGTGCGACTAGCGGGGTAACACAGGAGCAGTACTTC. This encodes CATSATSGVTQEQYF. The genes are TRBV24-1 and TRBJ2-7; the match to TRBD2 covers 11 bases. The CDR3 length is 15 residues. The germline CDR1 and CDR2 sequences are KGHDR and SFDVKD. The ends lost 5 bases at V and 7 bases at J; junction bases unmatched: 9.

The genes are TRBV2 and TRBJ1-1; no clear D. Deletions cut 1 base from V and 11 bases from J, with 17 bases between. This CDR3 contains 14 residues. Per the germline V gene, CDR1 is SNHLY and CDR2 is FYNNEI. The CDR3 DNA reads TGTGCCAGCAGTGAAGACAGCGTGATTTTCCGGGCTTTCTTT. Translating it yields CASSEDSVIFRAFF.

The sample holds one count of this clonotype. It is likely a read error, because the conserved phenylalanine at the end of the CDR3 is missing. This chain connects TRBV20-1 to TRBJ2-1; the match to TRBD2 covers 10 bases. CDR3 length equals 15 residues. Germline V CDR1 and CDR2: DFQATT, SNEGSKA (reference sequence). The V segment lost 2 bases and the J segment 8 bases; nucleotides outside the gene matches: 9. The CDR3 is CSARPSSGSSYEQFL. The CDR3 coding sequence is TGCAGTGCTAGACCTTCTAGCGGGAGCAGCTATGAGCAGTTCCTC.

This clonotype was seen once. The rearrangement joins TRBV12-3 or TRBV12-4 to TRBJ2-7, with TRBD1 as a possible D gene (5 bases). This CDR3 is built from 12 residues. The V end lost 7 bases, the J end lost 3 bases, and 10 bases lay between the germline ends. CDR3 nucleotides: TGTGCCAGCAAGTTACAGGACTACGAGCAGTACTTC. Encoded protein: CASKLQDYEQYF.

This clonotype was picked up many times. The chain combines TRBV2 with TRBJ2-3; TRBD2 agrees at 10 bases. The CDR3 runs to 19 residues. Germline CDR1 is SNHLY and CDR2 is FYNNEI. The V gene end was trimmed by 1 base and the J gene end by 2 bases; junction bases not matched to a gene: 12. For the CDR3, the DNA is TGTGCCAGCAGTGAAGAAGCCTTTGTGACTAGCGGGTTCACAGATACGCAGTATTTT. It yields the protein CASSEEAFVTSGFTDTQYF.

This clonotype was seen many times. The V gene is TRBV5-8, the J gene TRBJ2-7; tentatively, D is TRBD2 (5 bases). The CDR3 loop spans 16 amino acids. Trimming left V 4 bases short and J 2 bases short, with 19 bases between. Germline V gives CDR1 SGHTS, CDR2 YDEGEE. CDR3: CASSPRRRPDTYEQYF. In DNA, the CDR3 is TGTGCCAGCAGCCCTCGGAGGCGACCCGACACCTACGAGCAGTACTTC.

This rearrangement joins TRBV2 to TRBJ1-6, with D perhaps matching TRBD1 (5 bases). V lost 7 bases to trimming and J lost 9 bases, with 19 bases between them. The germline gives CDR1 SNHLY, CDR2 FYNNEI. The CDR3 runs to 15 residues. CDR3 amino acids: CASMGGGHPSSPLHF. The CDR3 coding sequence is TGTGCCAGCATGGGGGGAGGACACCCTTCTTCACCCCTCCACTTT.

This clonotype was found many times. The chain is built from TRBV9 and TRBJ2-4; the D gene is possibly TRBD1 (6 bases). Between the trimmed V and J ends, which lost 2 bases and 1 base, there was a span of 10 bases. Per germline, CDR1 SGDLS and CDR2 YYNGEE. CDR3 length: 15 residues. CDR3 residues: CASSVGDTAKNIQYF. DNA of the CDR3: TGTGCCAGCAGCGTGGGGGACACGGCCAAAAACATTCAGTACTTC.

V usage is TRBV11-2 and J usage is TRBJ1-2; D unresolved. In germline, CDR1 is SGHAT, CDR2 FQNNGV. The length of the CDR3 is 15 residues. V shed 6 bases and J shed 4 bases, with 18 bases lying between them. In DNA form, the CDR3 reads TGTGCCAGCAGTGAAGTAGGAGGGCCCAGCTATGGCTACACCTTC. Translated, it gives CASSEVGGPSYGYTF.

The chain is built from TRBV7-9 and TRBJ2-3; no definite D call. Germline CDR1 SEHNR, CDR2 FQNEAQ (reference sequence). CDR3 size: 13 residues. V was pared by 6 bases and J by 5 bases, with 12 bases between. The CDR3 DNA follows: TGTGCCAGCAGTTTGATTGCGAGAGATACGCAGTATTTT. Translation gives CASSLIARDTQYF. The whole variable domain, filled in from reference TRBV7-9 and TRBJ2-3, reads DTGVSQNPRHKITKRGQNVTFRCDPISEHNRLYWYRQTLGQGPEFLTYFQNEAQLEKSRLLSDRFSAERPKGSFSTLEIQRTEQGDSAMYLCASSLIARDTQYFGPGTRLTVL.

This clonotype was counted ten times or more. This chain joins TRBV20-1 and TRBJ2-1; D not resolved. Trimming took off 5 bases at V and 6 bases at J, with 14 bases between the two ends. The CDR3 has 13 amino acids. Germline V gives CDR1 DFQATT, CDR2 SNEGSKA (reference sequence). CDR3 bases: TGCAGTGCTCGCGGTCCGCTTCTCAATGAGCAGTTCTTC. Translated: CSARGPLLNEQFF.

The chain uses TRBV7-9 and TRBJ2-3, with D possibly TRBD2 on 5 matching bases. In germline, CDR1 is SEHNR, CDR2 FQNEAQ (reference sequence). The CDR3 has 12 residues. The V end lost 7 bases, the J end lost 6 bases, and 11 bases lay between the germline ends. The chain's CDR3 is CASIGMADTQYF. The CDR3 DNA reads TGTGCCAGCATCGGGATGGCGGATACGCAGTATTTT.

The chain joins TRBV15 to TRBJ1-1; D gene uncertain. The CDR3 is 15 residues long. V lost 0 bases and J lost 0, with 8 bases in between. Per the germline V gene, CDR1 is LNHNV and CDR2 is YYDKDF (reference sequence). The CDR3 loop is CATSRERTVNTEAFF. CDR3 in DNA: TGTGCCACCAGCAGAGAGAGGACTGTGAACACTGAAGCTTTCTTT.

This clonotype turned up a few times. In nucleotides, the CDR3 is TGTGCCACCCGGGACAGCTCCTACGAGCAGTACGTC. Protein product: CATRDSSYEQYV. The chain has TRBV2 and TRBJ2-7; 7 bases are shared with TRBD1. The CDR3 length is 12 residues. The V gene's germline CDR1 is SNHLY and CDR2 FYNNEI. V shed 10 bases, J shed 0 bases, and the junction held 3 bases outside the gene matches.

The chain is built from TRBV2 and TRBJ2-7; D gene uncertain. Germline CDR1 reads SNHLY; CDR2 reads FYNNEI. The ends were cut back, 4 bases at V and 3 bases at J, with 10 bases in the middle. This CDR3 comprises 13 residues. CDR3: CASSGVLGYEQYF. The CDR3 coding sequence is TGTGCCAGCAGTGGGGTTCTGGGCTACGAGCAGTACTTC. The full variable domain, completed using reference TRBV2 and TRBJ2-7, is EPEVTQTPSHQVTQMGQEVILRCVPISNHLYFYWYRQILGQKVEFLVSFYNNEISEKSEIFDDQFSVERPDGSNFTLKIRSTKLEDSAMYFCASSGVLGYEQYFGPGTRLTVT.

This clonotype occurred a few times. The V call is TRBV24-1, the J call TRBJ2-7; 7 nucleotides line up with TRBD2. Germline CDR1 and CDR2: KGHDR and SFDVKD. The V gene end was trimmed by 3 bases and the J gene end by 6 bases; junction bases not matched to a gene: 7. The CDR3 loop spans 14 amino acids. The DNA for the CDR3 is TGTGCCACCAGTGATAGTGGCGGGAGCCCCGAGCAGTACTTC. This translates into CATSDSGGSPEQYF.

J is TRBJ1-1 and V is TRBV7-3; D is undetermined. V was trimmed by 2 bases and J by 1 base, leaving 14 bases between them. Germline assignment: CDR1 SGHTA and CDR2 FQGTGA. There are 16 residues in the CDR3. The CDR3 coding sequence is TGTGCCAGCAGCTTAGGTGTGGCAGCGACGAACACTGAAGCTTTCTTT. This gives the protein CASSLGVAATNTEAFF.

A word on this clonotype: An end of the junction differs from the germline gene, which may be a read error. The chain has TRBV7-2 and TRBJ1-1; TRBD1 is a possible D gene (5 bases). The CDR3 extends over 14 amino acids. Germline values: CDR1 SGHTA, CDR2 FQGNSA. The CDR3 loop is CASGLSVGGTEAFF. CDR3 DNA sequence: TGTGCCAGCGGCTTATCTGTGGGGGGGACTGAAGCTTTCTTT.